This T cell receptor beta chain was identified in a study of response to subunit inactivated influenza vaccine. Study-level results: With each seasonal influenza vaccination, the authors suggested, few new T cells are recruited.

J lost 2 bases, V lost 8 bases, and 20 bases had no gene match. The CDR3 consists of 19 residues. Germline lookup yields CDR1 SNHLY and CDR2 FYNNEI. MiXCR, applied by TCRdb to the RT-PCR reads, yields one record per CDR3 protein. The data show about 190,000 distinct CDR3 sequences, approximately 15% seen once. By proportion, this clonotype is medium-sized (0.01 to 0.1%). What it recognizes is unknown. A read error is possible here, since a much larger clone lies one base away. This chain joins TRBV2 and TRBJ2-1, with 8 bases fitting TRBD2. Material: CD8+ T cells sorted from PBMCs, obtained about 5 days after vaccination. The source is a man in his fifties who received an inactivated influenza vaccine. The CDR3 coding sequence is TGTGCCAGCTGTTTCGGGCCTGTCGGCGGGAGGATACCCTACAATGAGCAGTTCTTC. It translates to CASCFGPVGGRIPYNEQFF.